The 10 T cell receptor beta chains below all came from one sample that was sequenced in a study of blood T cells in healthy people across ages. The use of a sample-barcoded 5' primer and a J-beta primer mix characterized a second PCR of about 6 to 11 cycles. Each CDR3 protein gets one entry after TCRdb re-called the 5' RACE reads with MiXCR. The sample consists of 750,000 or so distinct CDR3 sequences, 25% of them appearing once. The sample also formed part of further work on T cells of mothers and their children.

The sequencing input was blood. The receptor source for this set is a boy under 18 in good health.

The genes are TRBV6-1 and TRBJ2-5; no firm D call. Per the germline V gene, CDR1 is MNHNS and CDR2 is SASEGT. The V end was cut by 5 bases, the J end by 3 bases, with 10 bases between. The CDR3 has 13 amino acids. CDR3 loop: CASSNFLEETQYF. CDR3 nucleotide sequence: TGTGCCAGCAGTAACTTCCTTGAAGAGACCCAGTACTTC.

A note on this clonotype: The germline gene is not matched at one end of the junction; a read error may be the cause. The chain combines TRBV6-2 or TRBV6-3 with TRBJ1-5, with D hard to call. Germline lookup yields CDR1 MNHEY and CDR2 SVGEGT. The CDR3 consists of 17 residues. The CDR3 DNA is TGTGCCAACAGTTACCAGCCTTCTCTATACAGCAATCAGCCCCAGCATTTT. Translation: CANSYQPSLYSNQPQHF.

This clonotype occurred a few times. This chain links TRBV2 with TRBJ2-5; 8 bases are shared with TRBD2. J was trimmed by 5 bases and V by 4 bases; bases with no gene match: 15. This CDR3 is built from 17 residues. Germline assignment: CDR1 SNHLY and CDR2 FYNNEI. The CDR3 reads CASSGVGLDVAGETQYF. Here the CDR3 DNA reads TGTGCCAGCAGTGGAGTGGGACTAGATGTAGCAGGGGAGACCCAGTACTTC.

The chain carries TRBV28 and TRBJ1-2, with D unclear. The CDR3 runs 13 residues. Germline CDR1 reads MDHEN; CDR2 reads SYDVKM. The V and J ends lost 3 bases and 4 bases respectively, with 9 bases between them. CDR3: CASSFGQVYGYTF. The CDR3 coding sequence is TGTGCCAGCAGTTTCGGGCAGGTCTATGGCTACACCTTC.

The chain recombines TRBV12-3 or TRBV12-4 with TRBJ2-2, with 7 bases aligning to TRBD1. J lost 5 bases, V lost 7 bases, and 10 bases had no gene match. The CDR3 is 15 residues long. The CDR3 bases are TGTGCCAGCACCCCCCGGGACAGTTTAACCGGGGAGCTGTTTTTT. This encodes CASTPRDSLTGELFF.

J is TRBJ2-5 and V is TRBV29-1, with 13 nucleotides matching TRBD2. The better agreement between TRBJ2-1 and the DNA end casts doubt on the J call. The CDR3 has 15 residues. Germline V gives CDR1 SQVTM, CDR2 ANQGSEA. DNA of the CDR3: TGCAGCGCTGGGACTAGCGGGGACCTGTACAATGAGCAGTTCTTC. This sequence encodes CSAGTSGDLYNEQFF.

The CDR3 loop reads CAISESMGQGGEQYF. Written as DNA, the CDR3 is TGTGCCATCAGTGAGTCGATGGGACAGGGAGGCGAGCAGTACTTC. V gene TRBV10-3 combines with J gene TRBJ2-7; 9 nucleotides align to TRBD1. Trimming took 0 bases from V and 6 from J; bases not matched to a gene: 6. The V gene's germline CDR1 is ENHRY and CDR2 SYGVKD. The CDR3 covers 15 residues.

The V call is TRBV11-3, the J call TRBJ2-5; unclear D gene. Judging by the DNA end, TRBJ2-7 fits better; the J call may be wrong. This CDR3 has 13 amino acids. Germline CDR1 reads SGHNT; CDR2 reads YENEEA. The CDR3 nucleotides are TGTGCCAGCAGCTCCCGGATGACATACGAGCAGTACTTC. This codes for CASSSRMTYEQYF.

The V and J genes are TRBV20-1 and TRBJ2-5; 11 bases match TRBD2. The J call could be wrong; TRBJ2-1 is a better fit for the DNA end. The CDR3 spans 14 residues. The germline V gene has CDR1 DFQATT and CDR2 SNEGSKA (reference sequence). DNA of the CDR3: TGCAGTGTTCCGGGACTAGCGGCATACAATGAGCAGTTCTTC. As protein: CSVPGLAAYNEQFF.

The chain uses TRBV5-1 and TRBJ2-5; D not resolved. Deletions cut 3 bases from V and 5 bases from J, with 17 bases between. Germline loops: CDR1 SGHRS, CDR2 YFSETQ. The CDR3 contains 15 residues. The CDR3 DNA is TGCGCCAGCAGCTCCGAGGCGGATGGCGCGGAGACCCAGTACTTC. As protein: CASSSEADGAETQYF. Complete variable domain (other parts from reference TRBV5-1 and TRBJ2-5): KAGVTQTPRYLIKTRGQQVTLSCSPISGHRSVSWYQQTPGQGLQFLFEYFSETQRNKGNFPGRFSGRQFSNSRSEMNVSTLELGDSALYLCASSSEADGAETQYFGPGTRLLVL.